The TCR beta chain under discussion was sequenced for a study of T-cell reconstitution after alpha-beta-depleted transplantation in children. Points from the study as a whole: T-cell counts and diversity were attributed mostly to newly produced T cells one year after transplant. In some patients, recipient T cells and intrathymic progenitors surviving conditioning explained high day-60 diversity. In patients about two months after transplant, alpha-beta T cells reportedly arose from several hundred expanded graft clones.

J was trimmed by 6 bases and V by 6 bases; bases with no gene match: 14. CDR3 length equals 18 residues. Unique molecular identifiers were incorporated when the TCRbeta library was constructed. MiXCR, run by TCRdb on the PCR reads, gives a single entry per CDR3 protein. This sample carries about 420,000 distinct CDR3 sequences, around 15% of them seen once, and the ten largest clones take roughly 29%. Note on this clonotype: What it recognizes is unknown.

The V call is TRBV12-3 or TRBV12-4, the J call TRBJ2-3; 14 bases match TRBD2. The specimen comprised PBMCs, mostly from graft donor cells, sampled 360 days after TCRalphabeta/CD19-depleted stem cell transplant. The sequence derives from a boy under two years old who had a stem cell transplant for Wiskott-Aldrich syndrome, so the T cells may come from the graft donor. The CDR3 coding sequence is TGTGCCAGCAGCCCCCTACGACTAGCGGGGGGGCTGACGGATACGCAGTATTTT. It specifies CASSPLRLAGGLTDTQYF.